The 12 T cell receptor beta chains listed next were all sequenced from one sample in a study of breast tumors, draining lymph nodes, adjacent tissues. TCRdb analysed the multiplex PCR reads with MiXCR anew, one entry per CDR3 protein. The top ten clones hold 12% to 15% of a sample with about 8,300 distinct CDR3 sequences, about two fifths of them seen once. Material for sequencing was tumor-adjacent breast tissue. These TCRs come from a female donor with breast cancer. Some clones in this sample may be carry-over from other donors' samples.

The chain is built from TRBV5-1 and TRBJ2-7; possibly TRBD2 for D (5 bases). The CDR3 is 12 amino acids. The V end lost 5 bases, the J end lost 3 bases, and 9 bases lay between the germline ends. Looked up from germline, CDR1 is SGHRS and CDR2 is YFSETQ. DNA for the CDR3: TGCGCCAGCAGTCAGAGCGGCTACGAGCAGTACTTC. This encodes CASSQSGYEQYF.

V is TRBV18 and J is TRBJ1-1; D may be TRBD1 (5 bases). The germline V gene has CDR1 KGHSH and CDR2 LQKENI. The germline V and J ends were trimmed by 0 bases and 0 bases, with 5 bases remaining between them. There are 14 residues in the CDR3. The CDR3 is CASSPPGVNTEAFF. The CDR3 nucleotides are TGTGCCAGCTCACCACCGGGGGTGAACACTGAAGCTTTCTTT.

This clonotype was picked up many times. The chain has TRBV2 and TRBJ1-1; D perhaps matches TRBD1 (6 bases). V was shortened by 6 bases and J by 4 bases, with 12 bases between the two germline ends. The CDR3 has 13 residues. Germline V gene lookup returns CDR1 SNHLY and CDR2 FYNNEI. The CDR3 nucleotides read TGTGCCAGCAGCGCAGGGGAAGGCACTGAAGCTTTCTTT. Translation gives CASSAGEGTEAFF.

This clonotype was detected only once. The chain recombines TRBV20-1 with TRBJ2-1; TRBD2 matches 12 bases. This CDR3 is 16 amino acids long. V gave up 7 bases and J gave up 5 bases; unmatched junction bases: 12. Germline V lookup: CDR1 DFQATT, CDR2 SNEGSKA (reference sequence). CDR3 region: CSGSKGLAGLHNEQFF. The CDR3 DNA sequence: TGCAGTGGCAGTAAGGGACTAGCGGGCCTTCACAATGAGCAGTTCTTC.

This clonotype ranks as medium-sized. This chain joins TRBV5-1 and TRBJ1-2; 8 bases are shared with TRBD1. The CDR3 runs 14 residues. Germline lookup yields CDR1 SGHRS and CDR2 YFSETQ. The junction had 2 bases not matched to a gene; V was cut back by 1 base and J by 3 bases. CDR3 amino acids: CASSLTGGYYGYTF. The CDR3 coding sequence is TGCGCCAGCAGCTTGACAGGGGGTTACTATGGCTACACCTTC. The whole variable domain, filled in from reference TRBV5-1 and TRBJ1-2, reads KAGVTQTPRYLIKTRGQQVTLSCSPISGHRSVSWYQQTPGQGLQFLFEYFSETQRNKGNFPGRFSGRQFSNSRSEMNVSTLELGDSALYLCASSLTGGYYGYTFGSGTRLTVV.

The V call is TRBV5-8, the J call TRBJ1-2; TRBD1 agrees at 9 bases. The CDR3 has 13 residues. V lost 3 bases and J lost 6; bases outside the gene matches: 3. Germline V gives CDR1 SGHTS, CDR2 YDEGEE. Written as DNA, the CDR3 is TGTGCCAGCAGCTCACGGGACAGGGATGGCTACACCTTC. It codes for CASSSRDRDGYTF.

This clonotype appeared a single time. This rearrangement joins TRBV7-9 to TRBJ1-2; D is unresolved. Trimming pared 0 bases from V and 4 bases from J, leaving 9 bases between. The CDR3 has 14 residues. The germline gives CDR1 SEHNR, CDR2 FQNEAQ (reference sequence). CDR3 sequence (DNA): TGTGCCAGCAGCTTAGCCAACCTCGGCTATGGCTACACCTTC. Translated, it gives CASSLANLGYGYTF.

J is TRBJ1-6 and V is TRBV2, with D possibly TRBD1 on 5 matching bases. CDR1 SNHLY and CDR2 FYNNEI come from the germline V gene. V lost 8 bases and J lost 14, with 19 bases in between. The CDR3 contains 13 residues. In DNA, the CDR3 is TGTGCCAGCGCTACCACAGGCAGGGAATCCCTCCACTTT. Amino acid sequence: CASATTGRESLHF.

This clonotype was picked up many times. The chain uses TRBV25-1 and TRBJ1-2; no reliable D call. Germline V gene data show CDR1 as MGHDK and CDR2 as SYGVNS. Deletions cut 4 bases from V and 4 bases from J, with 7 bases between. This CDR3 has 12 amino acids. The CDR3 sequence is CASSVQFYGYTF. The CDR3 coding sequence is TGTGCCAGCAGTGTTCAGTTCTATGGCTACACCTTC.

A word on this clonotype: A read error may explain this, as a much larger clone is one base away. The V call is TRBV28, the J call TRBJ2-7, with TRBD2 identical over 9 bases. The CDR3 is 16 amino acids. CDR1 and CDR2 (germline): MDHEN, SYDVKM. V lost 3 bases, J lost 2 bases, and 8 bases stayed unmatched. CDR3 sequence: CASSLARTSEAYEQYF. The DNA for the CDR3 is TGTGCCAGCAGTTTGGCCAGGACTAGCGAAGCCTACGAGCAGTACTTC.

The chain joins TRBV29-1 to TRBJ2-7, with D maybe TRBD2 (6 bases). The CDR3 runs to 11 residues. Trimming took 6 bases from V and 9 from J, leaving 15 bases between them. Germline CDR1 and CDR2: SQVTM and ANQGSEA. Here the CDR3 reads CSVGEERGQYF. CDR3 in DNA: TGCAGCGTCGGGGAGGAGCGCGGGCAGTACTTC.

This clonotype counts as medium-sized. The genes are TRBV20-1 and TRBJ2-1; D is undetermined. Per the germline V gene, CDR1 is DFQATT and CDR2 is SNEGSKA (reference sequence). This CDR3 has 15 residues. V was cut by 3 bases and J by 3 bases, with 15 bases left in between. The CDR3 nucleotides read TGCAGTGCTAGGGACCAGGAGACCCACTACAATGAGCAGTTCTTC. It encodes CSARDQETHYNEQFF.